The clone carrying this T cell receptor (beta chain) has only one observation. Antigen specificity is unknown. The source of the sample is a study of chemoradiotherapy in HPV16-positive cancers. Study outcomes and limitations: Only two HPV16-positive patients supplied the functional HPV-specificity definition.

The data were produced by immunoSEQ multiplex PCR, yet TCRdb's version contains in-frame clones alone and is incomplete. The sample carries approximately 9,300 clones, roughly 88% recorded once. Germline V gene data show CDR1 as SGHTA and CDR2 as FQGTGA. J gave up 5 bases and V 5 bases, and 5 bases lay outside the gene matches. This CDR3 contains 14 residues. Samples were taken several times over chemoradiotherapy. The V and J genes are TRBV7-3 and TRBJ2-5; TRBD1 matches at 10 bases. This material consisted of blood, taken from a patient who underwent chemoradiotherapy. The TCR sequence derives from a human donor with HPV-associated anogenital cancer. CDR3 nucleotide sequence: TGTGCCAGCAGCCGCGGGGACAGGGGTGAGACCCAGTACTTC. Translation gives CASSRGDRGETQYF.